Shown below are 31 T cell receptor beta chains from a single sample sequenced in a study of T cell responses to AZD1222 COVID-19 vaccine. Assay: immunoSEQ multiplex PCR; the TCRdb copy retains only in-frame clones and omits some. The repertoire holds about 110,000 clones, with 91% as singletons. Sequences were derived from peripheral blood, sampled on day 0 of AZD1222 vaccination. The origin of the receptors is an adult in good health.

The V and J genes are TRBV5-4 and TRBJ1-4; D unresolved. CDR1 and CDR2 from the germline V gene are SGHNT and YYREEE (reference sequence). The CDR3 consists of 15 residues. Trimming stripped 4 bases from V and 0 bases from J, with 10 bases between. CDR3 region: CASSTGGATNEKLFF. CDR3 nucleotide sequence: TGTGCCAGCAGCACGGGAGGCGCAACTAATGAAAAACTGTTTTTT. Looking up the rest from reference TRBV5-4 and TRBJ1-4 gives the full variable domain: ETGVTQSPTHLIKTRGQQVTLRCSSQSGHNTVSWYQQALGQGPQFIFQYYREEENGRGNFPPRFSGLQFPNYSSELNVNALELDDSALYLCASSTGGATNEKLFFGSGTQLSVL.

V is TRBV30 and J is TRBJ1-2; no reliable D call. CDR1 and CDR2 (germline): GTSNPN, SVGIG (reference sequence). The CDR3 loop spans 14 amino acids. Trimming removed 0 bases at V and 8 bases at J, with 16 bases between. CDR3 residues: CAWSVTARSTGYTF. The CDR3 bases are TGTGCCTGGAGTGTGACGGCACGGTCGACCGGCTACACCTTC. Complete variable domain (other parts from reference TRBV30 and TRBJ1-2): SQTIHQWPATLVQPVGSPLSLECTVEGTSNPNLYWYRQAAGRGLQLLFYSVGIGQISSEVPQNLSASRPQDRQFILSSKKLLLSDSGFYLCAWSVTARSTGYTFGSGTRLTVV.

This clone came up a few times. V is TRBV18 and J is TRBJ1-1; D is unresolved. Germline CDR1 is KGHSH and CDR2 is LQKENI. Trimming shortened V by 6 bases and J by 1 base, and 9 bases separated the two germline ends. The CDR3 covers 13 residues. Here the CDR3 reads CASSDGGNTEAFF. Written as DNA, the CDR3 is TGTGCCAGCTCCGACGGAGGGAACACTGAAGCTTTCTTT. Full variable domain (rest looked up from reference TRBV18 and TRBJ1-1): NAGVMQNPRHLVRRRGQEARLRCSPMKGHSHVYWYRQLPEEGLKFMVYLQKENIIDESGMPKERFSAEFPKEGPSILRIQQVVRGDSAAYFCASSDGGNTEAFFGQGTRLTVV.

The chain couples TRBV19 to TRBJ1-1; 12 positions agree with TRBD1. This CDR3 comprises 16 residues. J was trimmed by 5 bases and V by 7 bases; bases with no gene match: 11. CDR1 is LNHDA, CDR2 SQIVND, per germline (reference sequence). CDR3 sequence: CASNSGQGALGTEAFF. The CDR3, as DNA: TGTGCCAGTAACTCGGGACAGGGGGCGCTGGGGACTGAAGCTTTCTTT.

The chain has TRBV6-2 or TRBV6-3 and TRBJ2-3; no reliable D call. The V gene's germline CDR1 is MNHEY and CDR2 SVGEGT. The CDR3 has 12 amino acids. Trimming removed 4 bases from V and 5 bases from J, with 7 bases in between. Here the CDR3 DNA reads TGTGCCAGCAGTTTCCGCGGAGATACGCAGTATTTT. Protein product: CASSFRGDTQYF.

The chain is built from TRBV30 and TRBJ1-4; tentatively, D is TRBD1 (6 bases). The germline gives CDR1 GTSNPN, CDR2 SVGIG (reference sequence). The CDR3 has 14 amino acids. Trimming took 2 bases from V and 6 from J, leaving 13 bases between them. CDR3 sequence (DNA): TGTGCCTGGAGTACAGGGACGGAGGATGAAAAACTGTTTTTT. Its translation is CAWSTGTEDEKLFF.

The genes are TRBV2 and TRBJ2-1, with TRBD1 matching over 9 bases. CDR3 size: 16 residues. With 6 bases clipped from V and 0 bases from J, the junction kept 6 bases outside the gene matches. CDR1 and CDR2 (germline): SNHLY, FYNNEI. CDR3 DNA: TGTGCCAGCAGACAGGGGGCATTCGGCTCCTACAATGAGCAGTTCTTC. Translation: CASRQGAFGSYNEQFF.

This clone has only a few counts. The genes are TRBV3-1 (or the pseudogene TRBV3-2) and TRBJ1-6; D not resolved. From germline, CDR1 is LGHDT and CDR2 YNNKEL (reference sequence). Trimming took 1 base from V and 8 from J, leaving 6 bases between them. The length of the CDR3 is 13 residues. The CDR3 nucleotides are TGTGCCAGCAGCCAAGGGTTGTATTCACCCCTCCACTTT. This sequence encodes CASSQGLYSPLHF.

The rearrangement joins TRBV6-5 to TRBJ1-1; D perhaps matches TRBD1 (5 bases). Germline V gene lookup returns CDR1 MNHEY and CDR2 SVGAGI. The CDR3 runs 14 residues. The V end was cut by 2 bases, the J end by 4 bases, with 11 bases between. Here the CDR3 DNA reads TGTGCCAGCAGTTACGTACCCGGGGGCACTGAAGCTTTCTTT. This codes for CASSYVPGGTEAFF.

This clone was counted once. This sequence joins TRBV27 and TRBJ2-1; D possibly matches TRBD1 or TRBD2 (5 bases each). V gave up 5 bases and J gave up 4 bases, with 9 bases separating them. This CDR3 contains 13 residues. Germline V gives CDR1 MNHEY, CDR2 SMNVEV (reference sequence). As DNA, the CDR3 is TGTGCCAGCAGTGTCGGGGCTTACAATGAGCAGTTCTTC. This gives the protein CASSVGAYNEQFF.

The CDR3, as DNA: TGTGCCACCAGCAGAGCGTCACTAGCTGGTGAGCAGTTCTTC. This encodes CATSRASLAGEQFF. The chain links TRBV15 to TRBJ2-1, with D tentatively TRBD2 (6 bases). The length of the CDR3 is 14 residues. With 1 base removed from V and 9 bases from J, the gap between germline ends came to 13 bases. Germline V CDR1 and CDR2: LNHNV, YYDKDF (reference sequence). The entire variable domain, with the rest obtained from reference TRBV15 and TRBJ2-1, is as follows: DAMVIQNPRYQVTQFGKPVTLSCSQTLNHNVMYWYQQKSSQAPKLLFHYYDKDFNNEADTPDNFQSRRPNTSFCFLDIRSPGLGDTAMYLCATSRASLAGEQFFGPGTRLTVL.

V and J are TRBV4-1 and TRBJ1-4; 7 nucleotides line up with TRBD1. CDR1 is MGHRA and CDR2 is YSYEKL in the germline V gene. This CDR3 region has 15 residues. With 4 bases clipped from V and 8 bases from J, the junction kept 10 bases outside the gene matches. The CDR3 reads CASSPGQAIGEKLFF. CDR3 DNA sequence: TGCGCCAGCAGCCCAGGACAGGCCATTGGGGAAAAACTGTTTTTT.

Here the CDR3 DNA reads TGTGCCAGCAGTTACTCGGGGACTAGGTCCAGCGAGCAGTACTTC. It encodes CASSYSGTRSSEQYF. The chain uses TRBV6-5 and TRBJ2-7; 8 nucleotides align to TRBD2. This CDR3 is 15 amino acids long. Germline V gene sequence: CDR1 MNHEY, CDR2 SVGAGI. V gave up 0 bases and J gave up 6 bases; unmatched junction bases: 7.

The chain is built from TRBV20-1 and TRBJ2-7; unclear D gene. In germline, CDR1 is DFQATT, CDR2 SNEGSKA (reference sequence). CDR3 length equals 11 residues. Trimming shortened V by 4 bases and J by 1 base, and 5 bases separated the two germline ends. For the CDR3, the DNA is TGCAGTGCTATAGATTCCTACGAGCAGTACTTC. Amino acids: CSAIDSYEQYF.

The chain employs TRBV5-6 and TRBJ1-1; TRBD1 matches at 10 bases. Per germline, CDR1 SGHDT and CDR2 YYEEEE. This CDR3 is 16 amino acids long. V lost 0 bases, J lost 4 bases, and 6 bases stayed unmatched. The DNA of the CDR3 is TGTGCCAGCAGCTTGGTGGGACAGGGGATCGGCACTGAAGCTTTCTTT. Translation gives CASSLVGQGIGTEAFF.

The rearrangement uses TRBV18 and TRBJ1-6; maybe TRBD1 (5 bases). The CDR3 loop spans 15 amino acids. From germline, CDR1 is KGHSH and CDR2 LQKENI. Trimming took off 5 bases at V and 8 bases at J, with 16 bases between the two ends. The DNA for the CDR3 is TGTGCCAGCTCATACCAGGGCGGTGAGGATTCACCCCTCCACTTT. Protein sequence: CASSYQGGEDSPLHF.

The CDR3, as DNA: TGTGCCACCAGCAGAGATGGCCCTAGCGGAACCACAGATACGCAGTATTTT. This encodes CATSRDGPSGTTDTQYF. V and J are TRBV15 and TRBJ2-3; 7 bases are a match to TRBD2. The CDR3 has 17 amino acids. The V segment lost 0 bases and the J segment 2 bases; nucleotides outside the gene matches: 8. The germline gives CDR1 LNHNV, CDR2 YYDKDF (reference sequence).

The chain couples TRBV7-9 to TRBJ1-1; a possible D gene is TRBD1 (5 bases). This CDR3 is built from 16 residues. The V end was cut by 1 base, the J end by 6 bases, with 18 bases between. The germline V gene encodes CDR1 SEHNR and CDR2 FQNEAQ (reference sequence). The CDR3 DNA reads TGTGCCAGCAGCTTAGTTTCAGGGCAGGGTGGGTCTGAAGCTTTCTTT. Its protein is CASSLVSGQGGSEAFF.

This sequence joins TRBV27 and TRBJ2-1; tentative D call: TRBD2 (5 bases). Germline V lookup: CDR1 MNHEY, CDR2 SMNVEV (reference sequence). The CDR3 spans 11 residues. V was clipped by 3 bases and J by 14 bases, with 11 bases between them. The CDR3 here is CASSFGGWEFF. The CDR3 region has the DNA TGTGCCAGCAGTTTTGGCGGGTGGGAGTTCTTC.

The genes are TRBV18 and TRBJ1-2; D is ambiguous. Germline CDR1 and CDR2: KGHSH and LQKENI. Trimming cost V 2 bases and J 6 bases, with 13 bases left between them. This CDR3 contains 14 residues. The CDR3 DNA reads TGTGCCAGCTCACCAGCGGCCTCGGTCGATGGCTACACCTTC. Protein sequence: CASSPAASVDGYTF.

The V call is TRBV30, the J call TRBJ1-6, with a weak D call TRBD1 (5 bases). The CDR3 totals 13 residues. V lost 5 bases and J lost 5, with 10 bases in between. Germline CDR1 GTSNPN, CDR2 SVGIG (reference sequence). The CDR3 region has the DNA TGTGCCTGGCGCGACAGAAATAATTCACCCCTCCACTTT. Its translation: CAWRDRNNSPLHF.

This clone was seen just once. This chain uses TRBV6-5 with TRBJ2-3; unclear D gene. The CDR3 length is 15 residues. CDR1 is MNHEY, CDR2 SVGAGI, per germline. Trimming stripped 2 bases from V and 4 bases from J, with 13 bases between. The CDR3 sequence is CASSYQAATPDTQYF. The CDR3 DNA follows: TGTGCCAGCAGTTACCAGGCGGCTACGCCAGATACGCAGTATTTT.

This clone came up once. This chain links TRBV10-3 with TRBJ2-7; the match to TRBD2 covers 10 bases. The germline V gene has CDR1 ENHRY and CDR2 SYGVKD. Trimming at V came to 4 bases and at J to 2 bases, leaving 8 bases not matched to a gene. This CDR3 is built from 16 residues. The CDR3 here is CAISAGPSGGTYEQYF. The CDR3 coding sequence is TGTGCCATCAGTGCTGGTCCTAGCGGGGGCACCTACGAGCAGTACTTC.

The V and J genes are TRBV29-1 and TRBJ1-1; unclear D gene. CDR3 length: 10 residues. V lost 7 bases and J lost 4, with 7 bases in between. CDR1 is SQVTM, CDR2 ANQGSEA, per germline. This CDR3 is CSGIVTEAFF. CDR3 DNA sequence: TGCAGCGGAATTGTCACTGAAGCTTTCTTT.

The V and J genes are TRBV27 and TRBJ2-3; 7 bases map to TRBD2. With 3 bases clipped from V and 4 bases from J, the junction kept 7 bases outside the gene matches. The germline V gene has CDR1 MNHEY and CDR2 SMNVEV (reference sequence). The CDR3 length is 15 residues. CDR3 in amino acids: CASSFAGDASDTQYF. The CDR3 bases are TGTGCCAGCAGTTTTGCGGGAGATGCCTCAGATACGCAGTATTTT.

This clone was counted a single time. The gene calls are TRBV29-1 and TRBJ2-7; 7 bases map to TRBD2. Germline CDR1 is SQVTM and CDR2 is ANQGSEA. V gave up 4 bases and J gave up 4 bases; unmatched junction bases: 7. The CDR3 consists of 13 residues. This chain's CDR3 is CSVAGGSRYEQYF. Here the CDR3 DNA reads TGCAGCGTTGCAGGCGGGAGTAGGTACGAGCAGTACTTC.

The V call is TRBV19, the J call TRBJ1-1; D is ambiguous. V was cut by 3 bases and J by 6 bases, with 20 bases left in between. Germline V gene sequence: CDR1 LNHDA, CDR2 SQIVND (reference sequence). The CDR3 is made up of 16 amino acids. CDR3 sequence reads: CASSIQAGRPVPEAFF. CDR3 sequence (DNA): TGTGCCAGTAGTATTCAGGCAGGCCGGCCGGTGCCTGAAGCTTTCTTT.

CDR3 coding DNA: TGTGCCAGCAGTTACGAACGCAGGGACACTGAAGCTTTCTTT. Its protein is CASSYERRDTEAFF. This chain joins TRBV6-5 and TRBJ1-1, with D possibly TRBD1 on 5 matching bases. V dropped 2 bases and J dropped 3 bases, with 10 bases sitting between them. The CDR3 length is 14 residues. Germline CDR1 and CDR2: MNHEY and SVGAGI.

V is TRBV5-4 and J is TRBJ1-1; 7 bases line up with TRBD1. CDR3 length: 14 amino acids. Trimming at V came to 2 bases and at J to 5 bases, leaving 6 bases not matched to a gene. Germline CDR1 SGHNT, CDR2 YYREEE (reference sequence). DNA for the CDR3: TGTGCCAGCAGCTTAGGGGGCAGGGAGACTGAAGCTTTCTTT. Amino acids: CASSLGGRETEAFF.

In this sample, this clone turned up once. V usage is TRBV5-1 and J usage is TRBJ2-3; D is ambiguous. Germline CDR1 and CDR2: SGHRS and YFSETQ. There are 14 residues in the CDR3. The V and J ends lost 2 bases and 2 bases respectively, with 9 bases between them. CDR3 nucleotide sequence: TGCGCCAGCAGCTTCGGCACATACACAGATACGCAGTATTTT. It is translated as CASSFGTYTDTQYF.

The rearrangement joins TRBV24-1 to TRBJ2-5; TRBD2 aligns across 7 bases. Germline lookup yields CDR1 KGHDR and CDR2 SFDVKD. The CDR3 is 13 amino acids. V lost 3 bases, J lost 3 bases, and 0 bases stayed unmatched. The DNA for the CDR3 is TGTGCCACCAGTGATGGGGGGGAAGAGACCCAGTACTTC. It yields the protein CATSDGGEETQYF.